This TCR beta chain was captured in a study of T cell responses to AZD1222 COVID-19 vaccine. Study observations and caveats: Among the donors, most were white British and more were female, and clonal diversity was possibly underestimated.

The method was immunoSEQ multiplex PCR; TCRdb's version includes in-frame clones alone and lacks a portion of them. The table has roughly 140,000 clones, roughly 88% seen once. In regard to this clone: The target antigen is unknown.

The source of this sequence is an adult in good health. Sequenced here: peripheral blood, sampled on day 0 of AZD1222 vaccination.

The CDR3 DNA sequence: TGTGCCAGCAGCCTTCCTCGTGGGCCAAGCTCCTACGAGCAGTACTTC. As protein: CASSLPRGPSSYEQYF. V and J are TRBV7-9 and TRBJ2-7; D remains ambiguous. Trimming removed 5 bases from V and 0 bases from J, with 17 bases in between. This CDR3 spans 16 amino acids. From germline, CDR1 is SEHNR and CDR2 FQNEAQ (reference sequence).